One and the same sample provided the 27 T cell receptor beta chains below, sequenced in a study of blood T cell repertoires in COVID-19. Some clones are missing from TCRdb's copy, which holds only in-frame ones; the method was immunoSEQ multiplex PCR. The top ten clones hold 9.5% to 15% of a sample with about 130,000 clones, approximately 84% of them seen once. Sequencing input: peripheral blood. These receptor sequences come from a human donor in a cohort sampled during active COVID-19.

The V gene is TRBV3-1 (or the pseudogene TRBV3-2), the J gene TRBJ1-2; D call uncertain. V gave up 0 bases and J gave up 7 bases, with 9 bases separating them. The CDR3 sequence is 13 residues long. CDR1 is LGHDT and CDR2 is YNNKEL in the germline V gene (reference sequence). Here the CDR3 reads CASSQDAPGGYTF. The CDR3 DNA follows: TGTGCCAGCAGCCAAGATGCCCCCGGTGGCTACACCTTC.

This chain links TRBV2 with TRBJ1-1, with 9 bases that match TRBD1. Germline CDR1 is SNHLY and CDR2 is FYNNEI. This CDR3 has 15 residues. V was pared by 9 bases and J by 2 bases, with 10 bases of the junction left unmatched. Here the CDR3 reads CARDPGQGSNTEAFF. The CDR3 DNA is TGTGCCAGGGACCCGGGACAGGGATCTAACACTGAAGCTTTCTTT. The entire variable domain, with the rest obtained from reference TRBV2 and TRBJ1-1, is as follows: EPEVTQTPSHQVTQMGQEVILRCVPISNHLYFYWYRQILGQKVEFLVSFYNNEISEKSEIFDDQFSVERPDGSNFTLKIRSTKLEDSAMYFCARDPGQGSNTEAFFGQGTRLTVV.

The V call is TRBV11-1, the J call TRBJ2-3, with D maybe TRBD2 (5 bases). Trimming shortened V by 1 base and J by 5 bases, and 13 bases separated the two germline ends. The CDR3 sequence is 15 residues long. Germline-derived CDR1 and CDR2 are SGHAT and FQDESV (reference sequence). CDR3 nucleotides: TGTGCCAGCAGCTTAGGGCAGGCAGAGGGAGATACGCAGTATTTT. Translated: CASSLGQAEGDTQYF.

V is TRBV18 and J is TRBJ2-7; tentative D call: TRBD2 (5 bases). This CDR3 is 14 amino acids long. The V and J ends lost 2 bases and 2 bases respectively, with 10 bases between them. The germline V gene has CDR1 KGHSH and CDR2 LQKENI. CDR3 in DNA: TGTGCCAGCTCACCAATGCAGACTACCTACGAGCAGTACTTC. This sequence encodes CASSPMQTTYEQYF.

The CDR3 protein is CASRLNGLAGVNEQFF. CDR3 DNA sequence: TGTGCCAGCAGACTAAATGGCCTAGCGGGGGTCAATGAGCAGTTCTTC. This chain links TRBV13 with TRBJ2-1; 10 bases agree with TRBD2. Per the germline V gene, CDR1 is PRHDT and CDR2 is FYEKMQ (reference sequence). The CDR3 spans 16 residues. The V and J ends lost 6 bases and 6 bases, in that order; junction bases with no gene match: 11. The entire variable domain, with the rest obtained from reference TRBV13 and TRBJ2-1, is as follows: AAGVIQSPRHLIKEKRETATLKCYPIPRHDTVYWYQQGPGQDPQFLISFYEKMQSDKGSIPDRFSAQQFSDYHSELNMSSLELGDSALYFCASRLNGLAGVNEQFFGPGTRLTVL.

There are many counts of this clone. The V gene is TRBV6-5, the J gene TRBJ2-7; a weak D match, TRBD1 (6 bases). Between the trimmed V and J ends, which lost 6 bases and 0 bases, there was a span of 12 bases. The germline V gene encodes CDR1 MNHEY and CDR2 SVGAGI. The CDR3 covers 14 residues. The CDR3 nucleotides read TGTGCCAGCAGGGCCACAGGGTCCTCCTACGAGCAGTACTTC. Its protein product is CASRATGSSYEQYF.

The chain uses TRBV4-1 and TRBJ2-1; 7 nucleotides agree with TRBD2. After removal of 4 bases from V and 5 bases from J, the junction contained 8 bases not matched to a gene. Germline loops: CDR1 MGHRA, CDR2 YSYEKL. The CDR3 totals 15 residues. The CDR3 loop reads CASSRRRGGDNEQFF. In nucleotides, the CDR3 is TGCGCCAGCAGCCGACGACGCGGGGGAGACAATGAGCAGTTCTTC.

The chain couples TRBV18 to TRBJ1-1, with D possibly TRBD1 on 5 matching bases. The CDR3 runs to 13 residues. Trimming shortened V by 4 bases and J by 3 bases, and 9 bases separated the two germline ends. Looked up from germline, CDR1 is KGHSH and CDR2 is LQKENI. This CDR3 reads CASSQGMDTEAFF. CDR3 DNA sequence: TGTGCCAGCTCACAGGGGATGGACACTGAAGCTTTCTTT.

This chain connects TRBV14 to TRBJ2-3; weak D call: TRBD1 (5 bases). The CDR3 loop spans 13 amino acids. V was trimmed by 5 bases and J by 4 bases, leaving 10 bases between them. The germline gives CDR1 SGHDN, CDR2 FVKESK. The CDR3 DNA is TGTGCCAGCAGCACCTTAGGGGCAGATACGCAGTATTTT. It encodes CASSTLGADTQYF.

The chain is built from TRBV5-4 and TRBJ1-1; D is unclear. The germline gives CDR1 SGHNT, CDR2 YYREEE (reference sequence). The ends were cut back, 4 bases at V and 10 bases at J, with 17 bases in the middle. The CDR3 sequence is 13 residues long. CDR3 sequence: CASSLRAAGGAFF. In DNA form, the CDR3 reads TGTGCCAGCAGCCTCCGGGCAGCGGGAGGAGCTTTCTTT. The entire variable domain, with the rest obtained from reference TRBV5-4 and TRBJ1-1, is as follows: ETGVTQSPTHLIKTRGQQVTLRCSSQSGHNTVSWYQQALGQGPQFIFQYYREEENGRGNFPPRFSGLQFPNYSSELNVNALELDDSALYLCASSLRAAGGAFFGQGTRLTVV.

V gene TRBV6-6 combines with J gene TRBJ2-1; TRBD1 aligns across 11 bases. The V segment lost 6 bases and the J segment 5 bases; nucleotides outside the gene matches: 9. The CDR3 contains 16 residues. CDR1 MNHNY and CDR2 SVGAGI come from the germline V gene (reference sequence). In DNA form, the CDR3 reads TGTGCCAGCAGCCACCGGGACAGGGGGTCCCACAATGAGCAGTTCTTC. This gives the protein CASSHRDRGSHNEQFF.

V usage is TRBV6-5 and J usage is TRBJ1-5; TRBD1 might be the D (6 bases). Germline values: CDR1 MNHEY, CDR2 SVGAGI. V lost 6 bases, J lost 2 bases, and 11 bases lay in between. The CDR3 spans 14 residues. CDR3 nucleotides: TGTGCCAGCAGCGCCCGACAGGGCAATCAGCCCCAGCATTTT. This translates into CASSARQGNQPQHF.

V usage is TRBV10-3 and J usage is TRBJ2-6; TRBD1 might be the D (6 bases). The germline gives CDR1 ENHRY, CDR2 SYGVKD. The CDR3 covers 16 residues. Trimming took off 6 bases at V and 0 bases at J, with 12 bases between the two ends. CDR3 in DNA: TGTGCCATCAGGGGGGACACCGGCTCTGGGGCCAACGTCCTGACTTTC. It translates to CAIRGDTGSGANVLTF.

The chain uses TRBV3-1 (or the pseudogene TRBV3-2) and TRBJ2-7; D is possibly TRBD1 (6 bases). Trimming pared 2 bases from V and 3 bases from J, leaving 11 bases between. Germline assignment: CDR1 LGHDT and CDR2 YNNKEL (reference sequence). This CDR3 is 14 amino acids long. The CDR3 is CASSQIQGHYEQYF. In DNA form, the CDR3 reads TGTGCCAGCAGCCAAATACAGGGACACTACGAGCAGTACTTC.

V gene TRBV5-1 combines with J gene TRBJ1-1; D is uncertain. The CDR3 extends over 13 amino acids. Looked up from germline, CDR1 is SGHRS and CDR2 is YFSETQ. The ends were cut back, 5 bases at V and 0 bases at J, with 8 bases in the middle. CDR3 in amino acids: CASRQAMNTEAFF. Written as DNA, the CDR3 is TGCGCCAGCAGGCAAGCGATGAACACTGAAGCTTTCTTT.

V gene TRBV5-1 combines with J gene TRBJ2-1, with 9 bases aligning to TRBD1. Germline V gene data show CDR1 as SGHRS and CDR2 as YFSETQ. The CDR3 is 15 amino acids. Losses at the gene ends were 4 bases for V and 4 bases for J; bases not matched to a gene: 6. CDR3 sequence reads: CASSLDRGTYNEQFF. DNA for the CDR3: TGCGCCAGCAGCCTAGACAGGGGGACGTACAATGAGCAGTTCTTC.

The chain carries TRBV2 and TRBJ1-5; D may be TRBD1 (5 bases). V was shortened by 3 bases and J by 0 bases, with 6 bases between the two germline ends. The CDR3 consists of 14 residues. CDR1 is SNHLY and CDR2 is FYNNEI in the germline V gene. The CDR3 here is CASSDRVSNQPQHF. DNA of the CDR3: TGTGCCAGCAGTGACAGGGTTAGCAATCAGCCCCAGCATTTT.

J is TRBJ1-1 and V is TRBV7-2, with a weak D call TRBD1 (5 bases). Trimming shortened V by 4 bases and J by 4 bases, and 19 bases separated the two germline ends. CDR3 length: 16 residues. Germline assignment: CDR1 SGHTA and CDR2 FQGNSA. The CDR3 here is CASSSPGGQRVTEAFF. The CDR3 DNA reads as TGTGCCAGCAGCTCCCCTGGTGGACAAAGAGTCACTGAAGCTTTCTTT.

V is TRBV19 and J is TRBJ2-6; 8 bases align to TRBD1. Germline V CDR1 and CDR2: LNHDA, SQIVND (reference sequence). This CDR3 is 20 amino acids long. The V and J ends lost 0 bases and 2 bases, in that order; junction bases with no gene match: 12. CDR3 loop: CASSIDRRTGSHPGANVLTF. The CDR3 nucleotides read TGTGCCAGTAGTATAGATCGCAGGACAGGGTCCCACCCTGGGGCCAACGTCCTGACTTTC. The complete variable domain, with remaining parts taken from reference TRBV19 and TRBJ2-6, reads DGGITQSPKYLFRKEGQNVTLSCEQNLNHDAMYWYRQDPGQGLRLIYYSQIVNDFQKGDIAEGYSVSREKKESFPLTVTSAQKNPTAFYLCASSIDRRTGSHPGANVLTFGAGSRLTVL.

The V and J genes are TRBV30 and TRBJ1-2, with D unresolved. Trimming removed 0 bases from V and 7 bases from J, with 15 bases in between. Germline V gene data show CDR1 as GTSNPN and CDR2 as SVGIG (reference sequence). This CDR3 comprises 14 residues. The CDR3 here is CAWSVHGGVGGYTF. CDR3 nucleotide sequence: TGTGCCTGGAGTGTACATGGCGGTGTTGGTGGCTACACCTTC.

The chain couples TRBV30 to TRBJ2-2; tentative D call: TRBD1 (6 bases). Germline lookup yields CDR1 GTSNPN and CDR2 SVGIG (reference sequence). Trimming took off 4 bases at V and 3 bases at J, with 12 bases between the two ends. CDR3 length: 14 residues. CDR3 protein: CAWIGTSDTGELFF. CDR3 bases: TGTGCCTGGATAGGGACATCGGACACCGGGGAGCTGTTTTTT.

This clone was seen just once. This rearrangement joins TRBV6-4 to TRBJ1-1; maybe TRBD1 (5 bases). The CDR3 is made up of 17 amino acids. In germline, CDR1 is MRHNA, CDR2 SNTAGT. The ends were cut back, 9 bases at V and 1 base at J, with 24 bases in the middle. In DNA form, the CDR3 reads TGTGCCAGGGACGAGCCATTGAACAGGTGGTCGAACACTGAAGCTTTCTTT. Protein: CARDEPLNRWSNTEAFF.

This clone was detected only a few times. The gene calls are TRBV7-9 and TRBJ2-2, with 11 bases aligning to TRBD2. In germline, CDR1 is SEHNR, CDR2 FQNEAQ (reference sequence). The J segment lost 2 bases and the V segment lost 3 bases, leaving 5 bases of the junction unmatched. This CDR3 is built from 17 residues. The CDR3 is CASSFQTSGVNTGELFF. The CDR3, as DNA: TGTGCCAGCAGCTTTCAGACTAGCGGGGTTAACACCGGGGAGCTGTTTTTT.

This clone was detected only a few times. The chain joins TRBV7-3 to TRBJ2-7; 9 nucleotides line up with TRBD1. V gave up 6 bases and J gave up 6 bases; unmatched junction bases: 6. Germline V gene lookup returns CDR1 SGHTA and CDR2 FQGTGA. The CDR3 totals 13 residues. The CDR3 loop reads CASSWGQGLEQYF. The CDR3 region has the DNA TGTGCCAGCAGTTGGGGACAGGGCCTCGAGCAGTACTTC.

The chain recombines TRBV6-2 or TRBV6-3 with TRBJ1-1; TRBD1 matches 9 bases. The V segment lost 1 base and the J segment 2 bases; nucleotides outside the gene matches: 5. Germline loops: CDR1 MNHEY, CDR2 SVGEGT. The CDR3 has 16 amino acids. The CDR3, as DNA: TGTGCCAGCAGTTACTACGGACAGGGGATAAACACTGAAGCTTTCTTT. This translates into CASSYYGQGINTEAFF.

The chain carries TRBV7-9 and TRBJ2-2; 7 bases line up with TRBD1. The V segment lost 4 bases and the J segment 4 bases; nucleotides outside the gene matches: 6. The CDR3 has 15 residues. Germline CDR1 reads SEHNR; CDR2 reads FQNEAQ (reference sequence). In nucleotides, the CDR3 is TGTGCCAGCAGCTCTCTTGACAGGGCCACCGGGGAGCTGTTTTTT. Its translation: CASSSLDRATGELFF.

This clone occurred once. The rearrangement joins TRBV13 to TRBJ2-1; TRBD2 might be the D (6 bases). Between the trimmed V and J ends, which lost 5 bases and 4 bases, there was a span of 18 bases. CDR1 is PRHDT, CDR2 FYEKMQ, per germline (reference sequence). This CDR3 has 16 amino acids. The CDR3 nucleotides are TGTGCCAGCAGCCCCGACACTGCGGGGTTTTACAATGAGCAGTTCTTC. Translated, it gives CASSPDTAGFYNEQFF.